This T cell receptor beta chain was captured in a study of blood T cell repertoires in COVID-19 (dated by TCRdb to the early 2020s). About the study as a whole: Samples from collaborators originated in the United States, Italy and Spain and spanned both the acute and convalescent phases of COVID-19. The prospective study material was composed of cDNA or gDNA derived from T cells, B-cell-depleted T cells, or PBMCs. Subjects who had been exposed to COVID-19, were actively infected with it, or had recovered from it provided the deeply sampled blood TCRbeta repertoires that made up the dataset. The repertoires were released in a freely available public database meant as a resource for research on the immune response to SARS-CoV-2. Samples came from the ongoing ImmuneRACE study (first 160 participants) plus 1,254 subjects from 6 global collaborators. A de-identified subject ID, COVID-19 status, age in years and sex were almost always included in the sample metadata. Where available, HLA class I and class II types were obtained from metadata supplied by the sample provider rather than from assay-based typing. Results the study describes overall, beyond this receptor: The quantity of clinical and demographic metadata differed by source and by participant and was supplied without curation.

The germline V gene yields SGHRS for CDR1 and YFSETQ for CDR2. The CDR3 spans 14 residues, from the cysteine through the phenylalanine. Only the CDR3 part of the read is kept: 42 bases, read in frame from the first base. V has 2 bases trimmed and J has 2 bases trimmed; junction bases matching no gene number 1. With regard to this clone: Its binding antigen is unknown. Base qualities are not provided; no much larger clone lies one nucleotide away. The sample holds other DNA sequences that translate to the same CDR3.

The immunoSEQ Assay, a bias-controlled multiplex PCR, was used to amplify TCRbeta CDR3 regions from genomic DNA. In the source study's methods: Nucleated cell counts per sample were estimated from amplification of reference gene primers within the assay. To quantify the absolute abundance of each unique TCRbeta CDR3 rearrangement, sequence reads were collapsed and filtered. Productive Simpson clonality was computed per sample as the square root of Simpson's diversity index over productive rearrangements. TCRdb limited this immuneACCESS table to in-frame rearrangements with V and J called. A share of clones is missing; checked studies link under half to unresolved V genes, and the rest is unexplained. D and trimming were read from the DNA, whereas the V and J calls and clone size are those reported in that table. In this sample the table shows some 200,000 clones, more than 75% of which occur a single time. 5% to 6.5% of the sample belongs to the ten largest clones.

Collaborating institutions collected whole blood in K2EDTA tubes following their own protocols. For TCRbeta analysis, collaborators shipped samples in one of three forms: frozen whole blood, isolated PBMCs, or DNA extracted from either of those sample types. The source is a man older than 75 with acute or convalescent COVID-19. The chain is assembled from TRBV5-1 and TRBJ2-5, with 9 bases matching TRBD1. The sequenced sample was peripheral blood. The DNA sequence is as follows: TGCGCCAGCAGCTTACAGGGGGCTCAAGAGACCCAGTACTTC. This sequence encodes CASSLQGAQETQYF.